Listed here are 6 T cell receptor beta chains from one sample, sequenced in a study of long-term antiretroviral therapy in people with HIV. The authors ran the immunoSEQ assay, v3.0, at survey level. Libraries were prepared by immunoSEQ multiplex PCR; TCRdb keeps only in-frame clonotypes and omits some of them. The table has over 20,000 clones, more than 65% seen once. The sequences come from unsorted PBMCs, collected 0.1 years before starting antiretroviral therapy. These TCRs come from a man between 18 and 35 years old with HIV.

V gene TRBV4-1 combines with J gene TRBJ1-5; D is perhaps TRBD1 (6 bases). This CDR3 contains 16 residues. Trimming pared 0 bases from V and 5 bases from J, leaving 14 bases between. Germline lookup yields CDR1 MGHRA and CDR2 YSYEKL. CDR3 DNA sequence: TGCGCCAGCAGCCAAGAAGGGGGGCTGGGCGATCAGCCCCAGCATTTT. It yields the protein CASSQEGGLGDQPQHF.

The CDR3 here is CSVETGTSGSYEQYF. The CDR3 nucleotides read TGCAGCGTTGAAACAGGGACTAGCGGCTCCTACGAGCAGTACTTC. J is TRBJ2-7 and V is TRBV29-1, with 11 bases aligning to TRBD2. V was clipped by 2 bases and J by 0 bases; unmatched bases: 3. Germline lookup yields CDR1 SQVTM and CDR2 ANQGSEA. The CDR3 consists of 15 residues.

The chain links TRBV30 to TRBJ2-7; perhaps TRBD2 as D (5 bases). The V and J ends lost 5 bases and 1 base respectively, with 12 bases between them. CDR1 is GTSNPN, CDR2 SVGIG, per germline (reference sequence). CDR3 size: 13 residues. DNA of the CDR3: TGTGCCTGGGACGAGGGCCCTTCCTACGAGCAGTACTTC. Amino acid sequence: CAWDEGPSYEQYF.

The chain is built from TRBV7-2 and TRBJ2-3; TRBD1 aligns across 7 bases. With 1 base clipped from V and 4 bases from J, the junction kept 2 bases outside the gene matches. The germline gives CDR1 SGHTA, CDR2 FQGNSA. This CDR3 spans 14 amino acids. This CDR3 is CASSLVTGADTQYF. The DNA of the CDR3 is TGTGCCAGCAGCTTAGTAACAGGGGCAGATACGCAGTATTTT. Looking up the rest from reference TRBV7-2 and TRBJ2-3 gives the full variable domain: GAGVSQSPSNKVTEKGKDVELRCDPISGHTALYWYRQSLGQGLEFLIYFQGNSAPDKSGLPSDRFSAERTGGSVSTLTIQRTQQEDSAVYLCASSLVTGADTQYFGPGTRLTVL.

The chain joins TRBV5-6 to TRBJ1-4; D not certain. The V and J ends lost 4 bases and 0 bases respectively, with 7 bases between them. The CDR3 length is 14 residues. Germline V lookup: CDR1 SGHDT, CDR2 YYEEEE. The DNA for the CDR3 is TGTGCCAGCAGCCAGATTGCAACTAATGAAAAACTGTTTTTT. Amino acids: CASSQIATNEKLFF.

This clone was detected once. This rearrangement joins TRBV9 to TRBJ2-3; 9 nucleotides agree with TRBD1. CDR1 and CDR2 from the germline V gene are SGDLS and YYNGEE. V gave up 2 bases and J gave up 2 bases; unmatched junction bases: 3. CDR3 size: 15 residues. The CDR3 loop is CASSVTGGYTDTQYF. For the CDR3, the DNA is TGTGCCAGCAGCGTCACAGGGGGCTACACAGATACGCAGTATTTT.